The 8 T cell receptor beta chains listed next were all sequenced from one sample in a study of blood T cells in healthy people across ages. Alongside a J-beta primer mix, a sample-barcoded 5' primer served in a second PCR lasting about 7 to 11 cycles. TCRdb processed the 5' RACE reads anew with MiXCR; each CDR3 protein has one entry. Of about 580,000 distinct CDR3 sequences in the sample, 40% to 55% were seen once. The sample consisted of blood. These receptor sequences come from a man older than 75 in good health.

The rearrangement joins TRBV7-9 to TRBJ2-5; TRBD2 might be the D (6 bases). The CDR3 contains 11 residues. Germline V gene data show CDR1 as SEHNR and CDR2 as FQNEAQ (reference sequence). As DNA, the CDR3 is TGTGCAGCGGAACGGGGGGAGACCCAGTACTTC. As protein: CAAERGETQYF. The full variable domain, completed using reference TRBV7-9 and TRBJ2-5, is DTGVSQNPRHKITKRGQNVTFRCDPISEHNRLYWYRQTLGQGPEFLTYFQNEAQLEKSRLLSDRFSAERPKGSFSTLEIQRTEQGDSAMYLCAAERGETQYFGPGTRLLVL.

V gene TRBV29-1 combines with J gene TRBJ1-2; D perhaps matches TRBD1 (5 bases). The germline V gene has CDR1 SQVTM and CDR2 ANQGSEA. There are 12 residues in the CDR3. Deletions cut 4 bases from V and 4 bases from J, with 10 bases between. CDR3 in amino acids: CSVGRGSYGYTF. CDR3 in DNA: TGCAGCGTTGGGAGGGGATCCTATGGCTACACCTTC.

The chain recombines TRBV6-2 or TRBV6-3 with TRBJ2-5, with D hard to call. The ends were cut back, 5 bases at V and 11 bases at J, with 21 bases in the middle. The germline gives CDR1 MNHEY, CDR2 SVGEGT. The CDR3 runs to 14 residues. CDR3 sequence: CASSQAQSYNEQYF. CDR3 DNA: TGTGCCAGCAGTCAGGCTCAGTCCTACAATGAGCAGTACTTC.

The chain combines TRBV7-2 with TRBJ2-7; 12 nucleotides match TRBD2. CDR3 length: 14 residues. With 7 bases clipped from V and 0 bases from J, the junction kept 1 base outside the gene matches. Germline V gene data show CDR1 as SGHTA and CDR2 as FQGNSA. In nucleotides, the CDR3 is TGTGCCAGCAAGACTAGCGGGAGCTCCTACGAGCAGTACTTC. It encodes CASKTSGSSYEQYF.

This rearrangement joins TRBV20-1 to TRBJ2-3; tentatively, D is TRBD2 (5 bases). V was cut by 5 bases and J by 2 bases, with 11 bases left in between. The CDR3 runs 13 residues. Per the germline V gene, CDR1 is DFQATT and CDR2 is SNEGSKA (reference sequence). Here the CDR3 DNA reads TGCAGTGCTCCACCCGACTACACAGATACGCAGTATTTT. Translating gives CSAPPDYTDTQYF.

The chain uses TRBV20-1 and TRBJ2-7; 9 bases line up with TRBD1. V lost 6 bases, J lost 6 bases, and 9 bases stayed unmatched. The CDR3 length is 13 residues. The germline CDR1 and CDR2 sequences are DFQATT and SNEGSKA (reference sequence). The CDR3 DNA reads as TGCAGTGCGACCCGACAGGGGGTCAGCGAGCAGTACTTC. Residues: CSATRQGVSEQYF.

This clonotype was observed a handful of times. The V call is TRBV7-9, the J call TRBJ2-3; 13 bases line up with TRBD2. The ends lost 5 bases at V and 0 bases at J; junction bases unmatched: 11. Germline CDR1 SEHNR, CDR2 FQNEAQ (reference sequence). The CDR3 is 19 amino acids. The CDR3 DNA reads as TGTGCCAGCAGCCAAACCGGGACTAGCGGGACCTCTAGCACAGATACGCAGTATTTT. This gives the protein CASSQTGTSGTSSTDTQYF.

In this sample, this clonotype turned up once. The genes are TRBV20-1 and TRBJ2-7, with D perhaps TRBD2 (6 bases). V was trimmed by 1 base and J by 5 bases, leaving 15 bases between them. Germline CDR1 DFQATT, CDR2 SNEGSKA (reference sequence). The CDR3 totals 14 residues. The CDR3 coding sequence is TGCAGTGCTAGAGCGAGGCCGACTAGGAACGAGCAGTACTTC. Translating it yields CSARARPTRNEQYF.